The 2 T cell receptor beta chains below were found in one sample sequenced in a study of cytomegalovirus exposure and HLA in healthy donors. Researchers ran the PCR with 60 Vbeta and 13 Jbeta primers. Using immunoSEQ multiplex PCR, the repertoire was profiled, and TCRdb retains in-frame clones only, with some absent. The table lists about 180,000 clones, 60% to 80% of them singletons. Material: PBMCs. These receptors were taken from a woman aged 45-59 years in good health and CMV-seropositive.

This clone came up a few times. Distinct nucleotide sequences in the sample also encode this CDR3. The CDR3 nucleotides are TGTGCCAGCAGTGACTCTAGCGGGGGCACAGATACGCAGTATTTT. Protein: CASSDSSGGTDTQYF. The chain combines TRBV6-4 with TRBJ2-3; 8 positions agree with TRBD2. Per germline, CDR1 MRHNA and CDR2 SNTAGT. The V segment lost 0 bases and the J segment 1 base; nucleotides outside the gene matches: 0. The CDR3 has 15 amino acids.

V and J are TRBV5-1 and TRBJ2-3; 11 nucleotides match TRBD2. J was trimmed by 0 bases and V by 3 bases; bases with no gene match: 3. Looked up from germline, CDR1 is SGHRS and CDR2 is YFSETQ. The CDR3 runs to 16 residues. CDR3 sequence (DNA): TGCGCCAGCAGCTGGGGACTAGCGGTTAGCACAGATACGCAGTATTTT. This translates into CASSWGLAVSTDTQYF. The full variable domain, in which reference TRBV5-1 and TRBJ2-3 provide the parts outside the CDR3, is KAGVTQTPRYLIKTRGQQVTLSCSPISGHRSVSWYQQTPGQGLQFLFEYFSETQRNKGNFPGRFSGRQFSNSRSEMNVSTLELGDSALYLCASSWGLAVSTDTQYFGPGTRLTVL.